These T cell receptor beta chains were read from a single sample in a study of tumor-infiltrating lymphocytes in oesophageal squamous cell carcinoma. MiXCR, applied by TCRdb to the PCR reads, yields one record per CDR3 protein. The sample includes 8,500 to 14,000 distinct CDR3 sequences, around 51% of them seen just once. The specimen sequenced was esophageal tumor tissue. All receptors come from a male donor with esophageal squamous cell carcinoma. Both conserved end residues are part of each CDR3. Each record gives: V gene, D gene, clone size, J gene, CDR3 DNA, CDR3 protein. The D gene is left open where the match is weak. Expanded clones are given a class, and other clones once, few, many or no size at all.

>TRBV7-2|TRBD1|medium-sized|TRBJ2-1
TGTGCCAGCAGCTTAAGGACAGGGAAGCACAATGAGCAGTTCTTC
CASSLRTGKHNEQFF
>TRBV7-2|TRBD1|few|TRBJ2-7
TGTGCCAGCAGCAAAACGACGGGACAGGGGTACGAGCAGTACTTC
CASSKTTGQGYEQYF
>TRBV6-6|NA|medium-sized|TRBJ2-5
TGTGCCAGCAGTTACCGTGACAGGAGGGAGACCCAGTACTTC
CASSYRDRRETQYF
>TRBV4-1|NA|NA|TRBJ2-7
TGCGCCAGCAGCCAAATCGGGATTTCCGGGCGTGAGCAGTACTTC
CASSQIGISGREQYF
>TRBV7-2|TRBD1|NA|TRBJ2-5
TGTGCCAGCAGCTCCCGAGTCGGGACAGTAGAGACCCAGTACTTC
CASSSRVGTVETQYF
>TRBV12-3/TRBV12-4|NA|NA|TRBJ2-7
TGTGCCAGCAGTTACGTCAGCTCCTACAATGAGCAGTACTTC
CASSYVSSYNEQYF
>TRBV7-6|TRBD2|NA|TRBJ2-7
TGTGCCAGCAGCCCCTTGCCTAGCGGGGTCGTGAACGAGCAGTACTTC
CASSPLPSGVVNEQYF
>TRBV19|TRBD2|NA|TRBJ2-1
TGTGCCACCCGAAGAGAACGCGGGAGCTACAATGAGCAGTTCTTC
CATRRERGSYNEQFF
>TRBV7-2|TRBD2|NA|TRBJ2-1
TGTGCCAGCAGCCGAGGACTAGCGGGCAATGAGCAGTTCTTC
CASSRGLAGNEQFF
>TRBV28|TRBD2|medium-sized|TRBJ2-3
TGTGCCAGCAGTCCGGGACTAGCGTTAAGCACAGATACGCAGTATTTT
CASSPGLALSTDTQYF
>TRBV28|TRBD2|NA|TRBJ2-3
TGTGCCAGCAGTTGGACTAGGGGCTCTAGCACAGATACGCAGTATTTT
CASSWTRGSSTDTQYF
>TRBV12-3/TRBV12-4|NA|once|TRBJ2-1
TGTGCCACTAAAGATGAGCAGTTCTTC
CATKDEQFF
>TRBV7-3|NA|NA|TRBJ2-2
TGTGCCAGCAGCTTAATCGACGGCACCGGGGAGCTGTTTTTT
CASSLIDGTGELFF
>TRBV11-1|TRBD1|NA|TRBJ2-7
TGTGCCAGCAGCTTAGGCGGGACAGGGAACTCCTACGAGCAGTACTTC
CASSLGGTGNSYEQYF
>TRBV7-2|NA|few|TRBJ2-1
TGTGCCAGCAGCTTAGACAGCGGACCCTACAATGAGCAGTTCTTC
CASSLDSGPYNEQFF
>TRBV6-1|NA|NA|TRBJ1-5
TGTGCCAGCACCGCAAGCGGATTGATCCAGCATTTT
CASTASGLIQHF
>TRBV6-6|NA|NA|TRBJ2-3
TGTGCCAGCAGTTACGCATCCACAGGGGGGGGCACAGATACGCAGTATTTT
CASSYASTGGGTDTQYF
>TRBV7-6|NA|NA|TRBJ2-3
TGTGCCAGCAGCTTAAGGTCCAGCGGGACACTCACAGATACGCAGTATTTT
CASSLRSSGTLTDTQYF
>TRBV5-1|TRBD2|NA|TRBJ2-1
TGCGCCAGCAGCACCACTAGCGGGACCTACAATGAGCAGTTCTTC
CASSTTSGTYNEQFF
>TRBV28|NA|NA|TRBJ1-5
TGTGCCAGCAGTGACCCGAATCAGCCCCAGCATTTT
CASSDPNQPQHF
>TRBV27|TRBD1|medium-sized|TRBJ2-7
TGTGCCAGAACCCTTGGACAGGCCTACGAGCAGTACTTC
CARTLGQAYEQYF
>TRBV7-2|TRBD2|NA|TRBJ2-3
TGTGCCAGCAGCGAGGGACTAGCGGGAGGGGACACGCAGTATTTT
CASSEGLAGGDTQYF
>TRBV7-8|TRBD2|NA|TRBJ2-7
TGTGCCAGCAGCTCCCGGGACTACCCTCCGAGGGAGCAGTACTTC
CASSSRDYPPREQYF
>TRBV6-8|NA|NA|TRBJ2-3
TGTGCCAGCAGTGTCAATAGGGTTACTAGCACAGATACGCAGTATTTT
CASSVNRVTSTDTQYF
>TRBV27|TRBD1|NA|TRBJ2-7
TGTGCCAGCGGGACAGGAGCCTCCTACGAGCAGTACTTC
CASGTGASYEQYF
>TRBV7-2|NA|NA|TRBJ2-2
TGTGCCAGCAGCTTAGGCTACACCGGGGAGCTGTTTTTT
CASSLGYTGELFF
>TRBV7-2|TRBD1|few|TRBJ2-7
TGTGCCAGCAGCTTAGCCGCGGGACAGGGAATTGCGTGGTCCTACGAGCAGTACTTC
CASSLAAGQGIAWSYEQYF
>TRBV7-6|NA|NA|TRBJ2-5
TGTGCCAGCAGCCCCCAGGCAGGAGGTCAAGAGACCCAGTACTTC
CASSPQAGGQETQYF
>TRBV6-4|TRBD1|many|TRBJ2-1
TGTGCCAGCAGTGAAGGACAGGGGGCGGGGAATGAGCAGTTCTTC
CASSEGQGAGNEQFF
>TRBV12-3/TRBV12-4|TRBD2|many|TRBJ2-3
TGTGCCAGCAGTTTCGGGGGGTTTAGCACAGATACGCAGTATTTT
CASSFGGFSTDTQYF
>TRBV12-3/TRBV12-4|NA|NA|TRBJ2-1
TGTGCCAGCAGAACCGACAGGGACTTTAACAATGAGCAGTTCTTC
CASRTDRDFNNEQFF
>TRBV7-2|TRBD2|NA|TRBJ2-1
TGTGCCAGCAGCTTAGTTAGTCGCGGGAGGGGACATGGGCAGTTCTTC
CASSLVSRGRGHGQFF
>TRBV7-6|NA|NA|TRBJ2-2
TGTGCCAGCAGCAAACGGAATCCCGGGGAGCTGTTTTTT
CASSKRNPGELFF
>TRBV11-2|TRBD2|NA|TRBJ2-1
TGTGCCAGCAGCTACAAGCGGGAGGGCCGTTATGAGCAGTTCTTC
CASSYKREGRYEQFF
>TRBV7-9|NA|NA|TRBJ1-2
TGTGCCAGCAGCTTAGACAGGGCGGGTGGCTACACCTTC
CASSLDRAGGYTF
>TRBV7-6|NA|NA|TRBJ2-7
TGTGCCAGCAGCTTAGATATAGAGCCCTACGAGCAGTACTTC
CASSLDIEPYEQYF
>TRBV7-9|NA|NA|TRBJ2-5
TGTGCCAGCAGCACCGGGACATTAGTCCAGGAGACCCAGTACTTC
CASSTGTLVQETQYF
>TRBV6-1|NA|few|TRBJ2-3
TGTGCCAGCAGCACGACGGGTCGGAGATTGGCTACGCAGTATTTT
CASSTTGRRLATQYF
>TRBV24-1|TRBD1|NA|TRBJ2-5
TGTGCCACCAGCCGGACAGGTCAGAAGACCCAGTACTTC
CATSRTGQKTQYF
>TRBV6-8|TRBD1|NA|TRBJ2-3
TGTGCCAGCAGCAGGGGACAGGGGCCAGATACGCAGTATTTT
CASSRGQGPDTQYF
>TRBV6-2/TRBV6-3|TRBD1|NA|TRBJ2-6
TGTGCCAGCAGTTGGGGGCAGGGGGCGAGGTCTGGGGCCAACGTCCTGACTTTC
CASSWGQGARSGANVLTF